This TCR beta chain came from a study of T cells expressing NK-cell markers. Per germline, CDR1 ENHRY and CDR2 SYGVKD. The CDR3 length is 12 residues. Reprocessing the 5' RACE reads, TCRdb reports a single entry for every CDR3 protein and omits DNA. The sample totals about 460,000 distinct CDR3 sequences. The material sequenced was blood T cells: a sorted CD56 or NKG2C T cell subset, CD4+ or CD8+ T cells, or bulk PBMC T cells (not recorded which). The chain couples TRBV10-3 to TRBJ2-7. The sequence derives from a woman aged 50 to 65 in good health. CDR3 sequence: CATSDSSYEQYF.